The rows below give T cell receptor beta chains drawn from one sample of a study of T cell repertoires in cytomegalovirus infection. MiXCR, applied by TCRdb to the reads, yields one record per CDR3 protein. The sample lists a few hundred thousand distinct CDR3 sequences, more than 40% occurring once. Their recognized antigens are unknown. The sequencing here drew on cultured PBMCs, taken from culture after CMV antigen stimulation. The receptors derive from a human donor in good health (CMV status not recorded). Some clones in this sample may be carry-over from other donors' samples. Both conserved end residues are part of each CDR3. The D gene is left open where the match is weak. Clone size appears in some rows only: once, few, many, or a class for an expanded clone.

CASSPLPGDTQYF TGTGCCAGCAGCCCTCTCCCTGGGGATACGCAGTATTTT NA NA TRBJ2-3 TRBV7-2
CASSLDGNSLVNTIYF TGTGCCAGCAGCTTAGACGGCAACTCTTTGGTGAACACCATATATTTT NA NA TRBJ1-3 TRBV7-9
CASSMVAGRSNEQFF TGTGCCAGTAGTATGGTGGCGGGGAGGTCGAATGAGCAGTTCTTC few NA TRBJ2-1 TRBV19
CASRLNREEAEAFF TGTGCCAGCCGGCTAAACAGGGAGGAGGCTGAAGCTTTCTTT NA NA TRBJ1-1 TRBV6-1
CASSSKGNYQGSTDGTQYF TGTGCCAGCTCTTCTAAGGGGAATTACCAAGGATCTACGGACGGTACGCAGTATTTT NA NA TRBJ2-3 TRBV6-2/TRBV6-3
CSVVTGPNQPQHF TGCAGCGTTGTTACAGGGCCCAATCAGCCCCAGCATTTT NA NA TRBJ1-5 TRBV29-1
CASSSTGGRNF TGTGCCAGCAGTTCAACGGGGGGGCGAAACTTT NA NA TRBJ1-6 TRBV28
CASSQEGRGVGYTF TGCGCCAGCAGCCAAGAGGGGAGGGGAGTGGGCTACACCTTC once NA TRBJ1-2 TRBV4-3
CASSGTPDTQYF TGTGCCAGCAGTGGGACCCCCGATACGCAGTATTTT few NA TRBJ2-3 TRBV27
CASSQDLTGTQYF TGTGCCAGCAGCCAAGATCTTACAGGGACCCAGTACTTC NA NA TRBJ2-5 TRBV14
CASSLYRSSYNSPLHF TGTGCCAGCAGCTTATATCGGAGCTCCTATAATTCACCCCTCCACTTT few NA TRBJ1-6 TRBV11-2
CASSYSLGPAGGQETQYF TGTGCCAGCAGTTACTCCCTCGGCCCAGCGGGGGGGCAAGAGACCCAGTACTTC NA TRBD2 TRBJ2-5 TRBV6-6
CASSSAQTDTQYF TGTGCCAGCAGCTCGGCACAGACAGATACGCAGTATTTT few NA TRBJ2-3 TRBV7-2
CASSSLTSPDTQYF TGTGCCAGCAGCTCGTTGACTAGCCCAGATACGCAGTATTTT NA TRBD2 TRBJ2-3 TRBV7-2
CASSHRGWGELFF TGTGCCAGCAGTCACAGGGGTTGGGGGGAGCTGTTTTTT NA TRBD1 TRBJ2-2 TRBV7-2
CAVGGGVQETQYF TGTGCCGTAGGGGGCGGGGTCCAAGAGACCCAGTACTTC NA NA TRBJ2-5 TRBV7-6
CASSLQASAGNRFGTQYF TGTGCCAGCAGCCTCCAGGCCTCAGCGGGGAATCGTTTCGGGACCCAGTACTTC NA TRBD2 TRBJ2-5 TRBV4-2
CASSFTSGYEQYF TGTGCCAGCAGCTTCACTAGCGGCTACGAGCAGTACTTC many TRBD2 TRBJ2-7 TRBV7-2
CASRKGFRDRDEKLFF TGTGCCAGCAGGAAGGGCTTCCGGGACAGGGATGAAAAACTGTTTTTT NA TRBD1 TRBJ1-4 TRBV6-1
CASSFRGDFTDTQYF TGCGCCAGCAGCTTCAGGGGAGACTTCACAGATACGCAGTATTTT NA NA TRBJ2-3 TRBV5-1
CASSNSQGANQPQHF TGTGCCAGCAGCAACTCACAGGGGGCGAATCAGCCCCAGCATTTT once TRBD1 TRBJ1-5 TRBV11-2
CASSDLLAGAEYGNQLQHF TGTGCCAGCAGTGATTTGTTAGCAGGGGCTGAGTATGGCAATCAGCTCCAGCATTTT NA NA TRBJ1-5 TRBV6-1
CASSREAPYNEQFF TGTGCCAGCAGCCGGGAGGCCCCCTACAATGAGCAGTTCTTC few TRBD2 TRBJ2-1 TRBV5-4
CSASDRGLSGYTF TGCAGTGCTAGCGACAGGGGATTGTCTGGCTACACCTTC few TRBD1 TRBJ1-2 TRBV20-1
CASSHGTNQPQHF TGTGCCAGCAGCCACGGAACAAATCAGCCCCAGCATTTT few NA TRBJ1-5 TRBV5-8
CASSGGAAYEQYF TGTGCCAGTAGTGGGGGCGCCGCCTACGAGCAGTACTTC NA NA TRBJ2-7 TRBV19
CASTSTLPGAGGPIWQYF TGTGCCAGCACCTCCACCCTCCCTGGAGCGGGGGGCCCGATTTGGCAGTATTTT few TRBD2 TRBJ2-3 TRBV2
CASRYPGQGAFGYTF TGTGCCAGCAGATACCCGGGACAGGGGGCGTTTGGCTACACCTTC NA TRBD1 TRBJ1-2 TRBV7-4
CASSLRGGFYNEQFF TGTGCCAGCAGTTTACGCGGGGGGTTTTACAATGAGCAGTTCTTC NA TRBD2 TRBJ2-1 TRBV27
CASSQVDQPQHF TGTGCCAGCAGCCAGGTGGATCAGCCCCAGCATTTT NA NA TRBJ1-5 TRBV28
CASSLLEQTMNTEAFF TGCGCCAGCAGCTTGCTGGAACAGACCATGAACACTGAAGCTTTCTTT NA NA TRBJ1-1 TRBV5-1
CSVEFYVGEQFF TGCAGCGTTGAATTTTATGTTGGGGAGCAGTTCTTC once NA TRBJ2-1 TRBV29-1
CSARPVPGLSTDTQYF TGCAGTGCTAGACCAGTTCCGGGACTCTCCACAGATACGCAGTATTTT few NA TRBJ2-3 TRBV20-1
CASSEAGGADTQYF TGTGCCAGCAGTGAGGCGGGAGGGGCAGATACGCAGTATTTT NA TRBD2 TRBJ2-3 TRBV12-3/TRBV12-4
CASSHGGYGYEQYF TGTGCCAGCAGCCATGGAGGGTATGGCTACGAGCAGTACTTC few NA TRBJ2-7 TRBV6-1
CASSPRGLAITQYF TGTGCCAGCAGCCCCCGGGGACTAGCGATCACCCAGTACTTC NA TRBD2 TRBJ2-5 TRBV7-9
CASSPQTKLQETQYF TGTGCCAGCAGCCCCCAGACTAAGTTGCAAGAGACCCAGTACTTC NA NA TRBJ2-5 TRBV4-2
CASSSQGSYNEQFF TGTGCCAGCAGCTCACAGGGCTCCTACAATGAGCAGTTCTTC NA NA TRBJ2-1 TRBV5-5
CASSLVYGPYNEQFF TGTGCCAGCAGCTTAGTCTATGGGCCCTACAATGAGCAGTTCTTC few NA TRBJ2-1 TRBV7-6
CASSFGTGVSYEQYF TGTGCCAGCAGCTTCGGGACAGGTGTTTCCTACGAGCAGTACTTC NA TRBD1 TRBJ2-7 TRBV11-1
CASSVKPKSYEQYF TGTGCCAGCAGTGTTAAGCCTAAATCCTACGAGCAGTACTTC few NA TRBJ2-7 TRBV28
CASSVAPGQGAVAQHF TGTGCCAGCAGTGTTGCCCCTGGACAGGGGGCGGTGGCCCAGCATTTT NA TRBD1 TRBJ1-5 TRBV27
CASSFDGRVDTQYF TGTGCCAGCAGCTTCGACGGGCGGGTTGATACGCAGTATTTT NA NA TRBJ2-3 TRBV7-4
CASSPHADRFGNTIYF TGTGCCAGCAGCCCCCACGCTGACAGGTTTGGAAACACCATATATTTT NA NA TRBJ1-3 TRBV14
CASSPPLTLVDTQYF TGTGCCAGCAGCCCGCCGTTGACCCTGGTAGATACGCAGTATTTT few NA TRBJ2-3 TRBV7-8
CASSPPAGTGDTQYF TGTGCCAGCAGTCCTCCGGCGGGTACGGGGGATACGCAGTATTTT few NA TRBJ2-3 TRBV7-9
CASSVAGGYQETQYF TGTGCCAGCAGTGTAGCGGGAGGGTACCAAGAGACCCAGTACTTC NA TRBD2 TRBJ2-5 TRBV12-3/TRBV12-4
CASSLNTANYGYTF TGCGCCAGCAGCCTAAATACCGCTAACTATGGCTACACCTTC NA NA TRBJ1-2 TRBV5-1
CASSEKYLYEQYF TGTGCCAGCAGTGAAAAATATCTCTACGAGCAGTACTTC NA NA TRBJ2-7 TRBV2
CASSLGTSGKKETQYF TGTGCCAGCAGCTTGGGGACTAGCGGGAAAAAAGAGACCCAGTACTTC few TRBD2 TRBJ2-5 TRBV7-2
CASSLVGGTNEQFF TGTGCCAGCAGCTTAGTGGGGGGAACCAATGAGCAGTTCTTC NA NA TRBJ2-1 TRBV7-3
CASSFRGLLHF TGTGCCAGCAGCTTCAGAGGGCTCCTCCACTTT few NA TRBJ1-6 TRBV7-2
CAITERGGEQYF TGTGCCATCACCGAGCGGGGTGGCGAGCAGTACTTC NA TRBD2 TRBJ2-7 TRBV10-3
CASRGAGGSYNEQFF TGTGCCAGCCGCGGGGCGGGAGGTTCCTACAATGAGCAGTTCTTC NA TRBD2 TRBJ2-1 TRBV7-6
CASSVSLAGTYEQYF TGTGCCAGTAGTGTGAGTCTAGCGGGGACCTACGAGCAGTACTTC NA TRBD2 TRBJ2-7 TRBV19
CASSTPGQAYYEQYF TGTGCCAGCAGCACACCGGGACAGGCTTACTACGAGCAGTACTTC NA TRBD1 TRBJ2-7 TRBV5-6
CASSLTPLEGSYEQYF TGTGCCAGCAGCTTAACCCCCCTTGAGGGCTCCTACGAGCAGTACTTC NA NA TRBJ2-7 TRBV7-6
CASSFTGSTGTQYF TGTGCCAGCAGCTTCACAGGGTCCACAGGTACGCAGTATTTT NA NA TRBJ2-3 TRBV7-2
CASSQPGLLGETQYF TGTGCCAGCAGCCAACCGGGACTATTGGGAGAGACCCAGTACTTC NA TRBD2 TRBJ2-5 TRBV28